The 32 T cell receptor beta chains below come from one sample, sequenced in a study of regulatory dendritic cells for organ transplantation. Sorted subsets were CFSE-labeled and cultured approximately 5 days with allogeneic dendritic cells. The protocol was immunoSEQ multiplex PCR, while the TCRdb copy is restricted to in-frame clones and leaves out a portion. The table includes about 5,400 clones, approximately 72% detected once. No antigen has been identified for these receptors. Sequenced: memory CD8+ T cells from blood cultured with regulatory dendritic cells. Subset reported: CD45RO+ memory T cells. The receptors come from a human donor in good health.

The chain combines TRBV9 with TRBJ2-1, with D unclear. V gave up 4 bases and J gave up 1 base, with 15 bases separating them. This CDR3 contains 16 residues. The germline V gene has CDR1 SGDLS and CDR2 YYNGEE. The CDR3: CASSIQTGRSYNEQFF. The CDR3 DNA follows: TGTGCCAGCAGCATCCAGACTGGCCGGTCCTACAATGAGCAGTTCTTC. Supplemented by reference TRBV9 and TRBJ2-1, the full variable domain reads DSGVTQTPKHLITATGQRVTLRCSPRSGDLSVYWYQQSLDQGLQFLIQYYNGEERAKGNILERFSAQQFPDLHSELNLSSLELGDSALYFCASSIQTGRSYNEQFFGPGTRLTVL.

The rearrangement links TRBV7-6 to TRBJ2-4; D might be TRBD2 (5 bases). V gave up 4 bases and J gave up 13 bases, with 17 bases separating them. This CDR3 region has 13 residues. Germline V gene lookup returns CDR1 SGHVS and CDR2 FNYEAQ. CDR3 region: CASSSQTGKVQYF. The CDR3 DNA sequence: TGTGCCAGCAGCTCCCAGACGGGAAAAGTACAGTACTTC.

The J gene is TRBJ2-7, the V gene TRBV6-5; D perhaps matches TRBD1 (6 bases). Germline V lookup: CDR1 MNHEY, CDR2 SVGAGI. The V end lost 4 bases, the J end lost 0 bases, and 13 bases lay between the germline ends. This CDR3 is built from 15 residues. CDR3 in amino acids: CASSFSADSSYEQYF. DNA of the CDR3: TGTGCCAGCAGTTTTTCCGCGGACAGCTCCTACGAGCAGTACTTC.

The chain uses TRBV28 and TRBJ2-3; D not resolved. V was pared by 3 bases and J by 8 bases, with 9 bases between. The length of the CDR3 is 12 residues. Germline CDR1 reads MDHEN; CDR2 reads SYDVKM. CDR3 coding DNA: TGTGCCAGCAGTTTGGACCTGGGTACGCAGTATTTT. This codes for CASSLDLGTQYF. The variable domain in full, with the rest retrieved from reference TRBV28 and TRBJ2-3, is DVKVTQSSRYLVKRTGEKVFLECVQDMDHENMFWYRQDPGLGLRLIYFSYDVKMKEKGDIPEGYSVSREKKERFSLILESASTNQTSMYLCASSLDLGTQYFGPGTRLTVL.

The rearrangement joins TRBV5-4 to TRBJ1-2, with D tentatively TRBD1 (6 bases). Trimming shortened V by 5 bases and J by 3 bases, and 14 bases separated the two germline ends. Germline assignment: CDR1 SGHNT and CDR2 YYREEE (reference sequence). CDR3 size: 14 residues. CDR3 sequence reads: CASRSDRLDYGYTF. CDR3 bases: TGTGCCAGCAGGAGCGACAGGCTTGACTATGGCTACACCTTC.

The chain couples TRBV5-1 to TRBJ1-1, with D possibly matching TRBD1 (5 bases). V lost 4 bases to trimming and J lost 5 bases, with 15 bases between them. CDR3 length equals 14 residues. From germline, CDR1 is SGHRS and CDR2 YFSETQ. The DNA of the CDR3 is TGCGCCAGCAGCCGGGAAGGGGTATCAACTGAAGCTTTCTTT. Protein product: CASSREGVSTEAFF. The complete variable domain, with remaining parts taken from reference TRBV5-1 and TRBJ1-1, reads KAGVTQTPRYLIKTRGQQVTLSCSPISGHRSVSWYQQTPGQGLQFLFEYFSETQRNKGNFPGRFSGRQFSNSRSEMNVSTLELGDSALYLCASSREGVSTEAFFGQGTRLTVV.

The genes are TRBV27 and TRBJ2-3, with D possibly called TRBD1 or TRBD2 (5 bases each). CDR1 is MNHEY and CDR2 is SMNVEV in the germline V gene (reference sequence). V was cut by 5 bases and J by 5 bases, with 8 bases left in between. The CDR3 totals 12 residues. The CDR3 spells CASSGGRDTQYF. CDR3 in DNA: TGTGCCAGCAGTGGGGGACGAGATACGCAGTATTTT.

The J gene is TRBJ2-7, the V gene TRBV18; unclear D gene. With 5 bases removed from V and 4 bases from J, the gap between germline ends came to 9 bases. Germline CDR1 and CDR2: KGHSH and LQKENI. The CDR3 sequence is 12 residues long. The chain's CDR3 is CASSDPPYEQYF. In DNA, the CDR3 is TGTGCCAGCTCAGACCCCCCATACGAGCAGTACTTC.

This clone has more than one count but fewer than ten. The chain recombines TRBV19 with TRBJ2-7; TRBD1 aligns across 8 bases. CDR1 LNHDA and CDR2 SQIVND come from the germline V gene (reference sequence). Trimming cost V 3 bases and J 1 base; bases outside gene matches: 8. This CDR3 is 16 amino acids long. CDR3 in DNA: TGTGCCAGTAGTATTGGCCCTACAGGGGGTTCCTACGAGCAGTACTTC. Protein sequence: CASSIGPTGGSYEQYF.

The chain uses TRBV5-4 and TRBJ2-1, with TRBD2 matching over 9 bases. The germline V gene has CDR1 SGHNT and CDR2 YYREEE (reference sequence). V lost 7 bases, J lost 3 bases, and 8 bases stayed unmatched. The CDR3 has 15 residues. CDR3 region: CASHEEREVYNEQFF. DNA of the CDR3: TGTGCCAGCCATGAGGAGCGGGAGGTCTACAATGAGCAGTTCTTC.

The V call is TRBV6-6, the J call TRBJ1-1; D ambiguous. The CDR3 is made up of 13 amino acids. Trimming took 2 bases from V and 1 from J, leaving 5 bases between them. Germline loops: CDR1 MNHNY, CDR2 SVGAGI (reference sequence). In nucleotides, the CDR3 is TGTGCCAGCAGTTACAAGAGGAACACTGAAGCTTTCTTT. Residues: CASSYKRNTEAFF.

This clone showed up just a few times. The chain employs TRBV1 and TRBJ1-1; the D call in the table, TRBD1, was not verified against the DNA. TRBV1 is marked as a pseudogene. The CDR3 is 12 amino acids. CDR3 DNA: TGCACCAGCAGCCAACAGGACACTGAAGCTTTCTTT. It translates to CTSSQQDTEAFF.

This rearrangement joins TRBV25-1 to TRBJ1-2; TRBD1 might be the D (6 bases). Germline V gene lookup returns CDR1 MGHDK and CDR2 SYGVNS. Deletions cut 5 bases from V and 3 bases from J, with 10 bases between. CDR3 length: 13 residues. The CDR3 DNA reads TGTGCCAGCAGTCAGGGGAAGGACTATGGCTACACCTTC. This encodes CASSQGKDYGYTF.

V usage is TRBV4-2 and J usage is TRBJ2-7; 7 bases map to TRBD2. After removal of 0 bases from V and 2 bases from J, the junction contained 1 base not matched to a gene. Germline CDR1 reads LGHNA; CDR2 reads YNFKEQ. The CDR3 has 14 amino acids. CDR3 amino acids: CASSQEREPYEQYF. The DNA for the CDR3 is TGTGCCAGCAGCCAAGAGCGGGAGCCCTACGAGCAGTACTTC.

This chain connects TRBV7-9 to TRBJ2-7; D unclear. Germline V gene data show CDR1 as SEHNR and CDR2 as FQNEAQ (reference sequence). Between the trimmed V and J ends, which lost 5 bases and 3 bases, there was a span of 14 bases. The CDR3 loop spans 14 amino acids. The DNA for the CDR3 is TGTGCCAGCAGCCCGAGGACCGCTGACTACGAGCAGTACTTC. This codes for CASSPRTADYEQYF. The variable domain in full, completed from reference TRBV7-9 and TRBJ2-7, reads DTGVSQNPRHKITKRGQNVTFRCDPISEHNRLYWYRQTLGQGPEFLTYFQNEAQLEKSRLLSDRFSAERPKGSFSTLEIQRTEQGDSAMYLCASSPRTADYEQYFGPGTRLTVT.

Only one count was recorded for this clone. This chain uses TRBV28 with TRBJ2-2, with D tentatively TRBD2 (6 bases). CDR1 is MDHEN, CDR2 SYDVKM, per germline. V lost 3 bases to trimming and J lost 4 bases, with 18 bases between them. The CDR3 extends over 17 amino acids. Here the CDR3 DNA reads TGTGCCAGCAGTTTTGCCGGCGTTGCGGGACCCACCGGGGAGCTGTTTTTT. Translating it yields CASSFAGVAGPTGELFF.

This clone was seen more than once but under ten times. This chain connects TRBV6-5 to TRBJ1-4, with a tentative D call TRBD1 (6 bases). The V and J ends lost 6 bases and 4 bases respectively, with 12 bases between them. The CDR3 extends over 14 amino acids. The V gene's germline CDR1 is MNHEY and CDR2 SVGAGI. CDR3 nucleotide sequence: TGTGCCAGCAGCCTTACAGGGAATAATGAAAAACTGTTTTTT. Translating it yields CASSLTGNNEKLFF.

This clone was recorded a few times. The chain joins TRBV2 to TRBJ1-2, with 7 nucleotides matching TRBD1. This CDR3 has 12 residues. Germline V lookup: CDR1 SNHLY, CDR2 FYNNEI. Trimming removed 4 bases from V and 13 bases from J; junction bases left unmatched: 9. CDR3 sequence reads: CASSVGQTGRTF. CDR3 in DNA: TGTGCCAGCAGTGTAGGTCAGACAGGGCGCACCTTC. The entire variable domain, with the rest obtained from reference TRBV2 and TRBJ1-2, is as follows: EPEVTQTPSHQVTQMGQEVILRCVPISNHLYFYWYRQILGQKVEFLVSFYNNEISEKSEIFDDQFSVERPDGSNFTLKIRSTKLEDSAMYFCASSVGQTGRTFGSGTRLTVV.

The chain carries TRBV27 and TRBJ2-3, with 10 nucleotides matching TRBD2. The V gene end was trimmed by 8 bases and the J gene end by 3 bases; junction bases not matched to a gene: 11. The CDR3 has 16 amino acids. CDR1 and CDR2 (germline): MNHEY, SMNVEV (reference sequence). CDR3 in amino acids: CASQAGTSVFTDTQYF. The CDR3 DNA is TGTGCCAGCCAAGCCGGGACTAGCGTCTTTACAGATACGCAGTATTTT.

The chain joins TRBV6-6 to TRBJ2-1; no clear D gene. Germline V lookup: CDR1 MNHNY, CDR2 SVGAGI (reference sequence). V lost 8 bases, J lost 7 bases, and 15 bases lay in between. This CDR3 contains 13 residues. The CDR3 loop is CASSMTSHNEQFF. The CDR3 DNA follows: TGTGCCAGCTCAATGACTTCGCATAATGAGCAGTTCTTC.

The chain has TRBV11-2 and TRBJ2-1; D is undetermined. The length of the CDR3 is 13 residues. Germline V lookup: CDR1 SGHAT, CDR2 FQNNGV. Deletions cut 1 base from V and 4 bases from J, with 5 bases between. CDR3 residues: CASSLALYNEQFF. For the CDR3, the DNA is TGTGCCAGCAGCTTAGCCCTATACAATGAGCAGTTCTTC.

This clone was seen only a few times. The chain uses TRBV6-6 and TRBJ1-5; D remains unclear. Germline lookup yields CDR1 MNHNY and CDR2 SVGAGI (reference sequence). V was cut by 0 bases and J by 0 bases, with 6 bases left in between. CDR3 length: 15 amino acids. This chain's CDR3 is CASSYSGYSNQPQHF. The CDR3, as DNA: TGTGCCAGCAGTTACTCAGGGTATAGCAATCAGCCCCAGCATTTT.

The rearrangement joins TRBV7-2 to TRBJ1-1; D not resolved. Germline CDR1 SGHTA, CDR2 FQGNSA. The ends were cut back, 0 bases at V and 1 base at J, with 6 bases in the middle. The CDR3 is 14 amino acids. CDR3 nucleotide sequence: TGTGCCAGCAGCTTAGCTCGATCGAACACTGAAGCTTTCTTT. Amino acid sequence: CASSLARSNTEAFF.

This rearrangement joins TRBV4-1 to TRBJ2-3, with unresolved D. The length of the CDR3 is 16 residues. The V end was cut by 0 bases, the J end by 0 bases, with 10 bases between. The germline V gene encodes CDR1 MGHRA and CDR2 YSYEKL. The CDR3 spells CASSQDPFQSTDTQYF. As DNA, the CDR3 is TGCGCCAGCAGCCAAGATCCGTTTCAGAGCACAGATACGCAGTATTTT.

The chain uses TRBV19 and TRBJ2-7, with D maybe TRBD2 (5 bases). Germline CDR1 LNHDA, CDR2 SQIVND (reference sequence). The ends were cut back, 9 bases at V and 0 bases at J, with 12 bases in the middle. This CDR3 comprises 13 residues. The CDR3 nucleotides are TGTGCCAGCGAGGGCGCGGACTCCTACGAGCAGTACTTC. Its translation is CASEGADSYEQYF.

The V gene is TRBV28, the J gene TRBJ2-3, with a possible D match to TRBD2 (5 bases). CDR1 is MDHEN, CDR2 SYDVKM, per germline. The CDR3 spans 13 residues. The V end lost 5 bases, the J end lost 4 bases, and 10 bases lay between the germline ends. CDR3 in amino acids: CASSPLVSDTQYF. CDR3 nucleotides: TGTGCCAGCAGTCCACTAGTCTCAGATACGCAGTATTTT.

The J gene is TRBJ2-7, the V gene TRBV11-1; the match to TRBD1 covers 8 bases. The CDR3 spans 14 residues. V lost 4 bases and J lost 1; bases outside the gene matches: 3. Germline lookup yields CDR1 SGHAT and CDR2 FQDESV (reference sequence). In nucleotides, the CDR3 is TGTGCCAGCAGCTCGTACAGGGGGTCCTACGAGCAGTACTTC. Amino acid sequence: CASSSYRGSYEQYF. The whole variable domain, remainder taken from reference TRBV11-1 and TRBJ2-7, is EAEVAQSPRYKITEKSQAVAFWCDPISGHATLYWYRQILGQGPELLVQFQDESVVDDSQLPKDRFSAERLKGVDSTLKIQPAELGDSAMYLCASSSYRGSYEQYFGPGTRLTVT.

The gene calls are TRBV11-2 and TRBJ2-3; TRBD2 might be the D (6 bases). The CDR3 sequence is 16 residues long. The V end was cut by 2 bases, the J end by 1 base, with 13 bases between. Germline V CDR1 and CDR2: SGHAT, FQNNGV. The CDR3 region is CASSLRLGLGTDTQYF. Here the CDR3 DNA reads TGTGCCAGCAGCTTACGATTGGGACTTGGCACAGATACGCAGTATTTT.

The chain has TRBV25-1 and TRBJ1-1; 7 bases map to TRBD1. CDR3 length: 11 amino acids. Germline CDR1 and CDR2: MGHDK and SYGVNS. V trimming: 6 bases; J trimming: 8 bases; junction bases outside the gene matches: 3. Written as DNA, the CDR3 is TGTGCCAGCAGCCCGGGACAGGAAGCTTTCTTT. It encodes CASSPGQEAFF.

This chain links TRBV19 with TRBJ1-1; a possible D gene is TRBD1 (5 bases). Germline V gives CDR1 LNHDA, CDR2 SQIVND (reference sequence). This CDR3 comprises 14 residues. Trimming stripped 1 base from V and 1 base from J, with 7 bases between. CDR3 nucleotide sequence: TGTGCCAGTAGTATAGGGGGGGGGAACACTGAAGCTTTCTTT. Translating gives CASSIGGGNTEAFF.

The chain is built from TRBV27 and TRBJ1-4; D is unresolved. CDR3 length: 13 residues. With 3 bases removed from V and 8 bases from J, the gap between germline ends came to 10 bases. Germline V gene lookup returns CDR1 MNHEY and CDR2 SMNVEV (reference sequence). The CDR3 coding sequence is TGTGCCAGCAGTTTGGGTCCCTGGGAAAAACTGTTTTTT. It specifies CASSLGPWEKLFF.

The CDR3 bases are TGTGCCAGCAGCGTAGTGGCTAGCGGGGGGAAAAACATTCAGTACTTC. It yields the protein CASSVVASGGKNIQYF. The genes are TRBV9 and TRBJ2-4, with 11 bases matching TRBD2. The CDR3 covers 16 residues. V shed 0 bases and J 4 bases; nucleotides not matched to a gene: 3. Germline CDR1 is SGDLS and CDR2 is YYNGEE.